The 13 T cell receptor beta chains in this list originate from one sample, sequenced in a study of blood T cell repertoires in COVID-19. TCRdb's table, derived via immunoSEQ multiplex PCR, lists solely in-frame clones and lacks some. Of 45,000 to 60,000 clones listed, roughly nine tenths are singletons. Material for sequencing was peripheral blood. The source is a man between 60 and 75 years old with acute or convalescent COVID-19.

This clone was observed a few times. J is TRBJ2-2 and V is TRBV9, with 7 nucleotides matching TRBD1. Germline CDR1 SGDLS, CDR2 YYNGEE. CDR3 size: 15 residues. The trim removed 3 bases at V and 4 bases at J, leaving 6 bases unmatched. In DNA, the CDR3 is TGTGCCAGCAGCGCCCGGGACAGAATCACCGGGGAGCTGTTTTTT. This sequence encodes CASSARDRITGELFF.

The chain combines TRBV5-1 with TRBJ2-1; D gene ambiguous. The CDR3 totals 11 residues. Germline CDR1 SGHRS, CDR2 YFSETQ. The V and J ends lost 3 bases and 9 bases respectively, with 7 bases between them. Here the CDR3 reads CASSSAVEQFF. For the CDR3, the DNA is TGCGCCAGCAGCTCGGCGGTTGAGCAGTTCTTC.

J is TRBJ1-1 and V is TRBV12-3 or TRBV12-4; TRBD1 might be the D (6 bases). V was clipped by 9 bases and J by 1 base, with 12 bases between them. The CDR3 is 13 residues long. The CDR3 reads CASYREWNTEAFF. DNA for the CDR3: TGTGCCAGTTACAGGGAGTGGAACACTGAAGCTTTCTTT.

Only one count was recorded for this clone. The chain combines TRBV6-6 with TRBJ1-1; possible D gene TRBD1, 6 bases. The germline V gene has CDR1 MNHNY and CDR2 SVGAGI (reference sequence). Trimming took off 0 bases at V and 1 base at J, with 12 bases between the two ends. The CDR3 covers 16 residues. The CDR3 DNA is TGTGCCAGCAGTTACTCGATGGGGGCGCGGAACACTGAAGCTTTCTTT. Translating gives CASSYSMGARNTEAFF.

The J gene is TRBJ2-3, the V gene TRBV25-1; D is undetermined. The germline V gene encodes CDR1 MGHDK and CDR2 SYGVNS. V lost 4 bases, J lost 2 bases, and 4 bases lay in between. CDR3 length equals 12 residues. This chain's CDR3 is CASSGYTDTQYF. CDR3 nucleotides: TGTGCCAGCAGTGGCTACACAGATACGCAGTATTTT.

The genes are TRBV6-6 and TRBJ1-5; D may be TRBD1 (6 bases). This CDR3 spans 15 amino acids. The ends were cut back, 2 bases at V and 3 bases at J, with 11 bases in the middle. CDR1 and CDR2 (germline): MNHNY, SVGAGI (reference sequence). DNA for the CDR3: TGTGCCAGCAGTTACGAAGGGGGAAACAATCAGCCCCAGCATTTT. As protein: CASSYEGGNNQPQHF.

The V and J genes are TRBV2 and TRBJ1-1; D may be TRBD1 (5 bases). Trimming cost V 4 bases and J 5 bases, with 11 bases left between them. Germline V CDR1 and CDR2: SNHLY, FYNNEI. This CDR3 comprises 13 residues. The CDR3 coding sequence is TGTGCCAGCAGTGGACAGTCCGAAACTGAAGCTTTCTTT. This translates into CASSGQSETEAFF. Full variable domain (missing parts from reference TRBV2 and TRBJ1-1): EPEVTQTPSHQVTQMGQEVILRCVPISNHLYFYWYRQILGQKVEFLVSFYNNEISEKSEIFDDQFSVERPDGSNFTLKIRSTKLEDSAMYFCASSGQSETEAFFGQGTRLTVV.

The rearrangement joins TRBV7-3 to TRBJ2-7; possibly TRBD1 for D (6 bases). The V gene's germline CDR1 is SGHTA and CDR2 FQGTGA. The CDR3 is 13 amino acids. V lost 6 bases and J 3 bases, leaving 12 bases between the germline ends. The CDR3 sequence: CASSFSGDYEQYF. The CDR3 DNA is TGTGCCAGCAGTTTTTCAGGGGACTACGAGCAGTACTTC.

This clone was picked up a small number of times. The gene calls are TRBV19 and TRBJ1-4, with D possibly being TRBD1 (5 bases). V was trimmed by 3 bases and J by 0 bases, leaving 11 bases between them. Germline V gene data show CDR1 as LNHDA and CDR2 as SQIVND (reference sequence). The length of the CDR3 is 16 residues. The CDR3 reads CASSMARTSTNEKLFF. Here the CDR3 DNA reads TGTGCCAGTAGTATGGCTCGGACATCAACTAATGAAAAACTGTTTTTT. Full variable domain (rest looked up from reference TRBV19 and TRBJ1-4): DGGITQSPKYLFRKEGQNVTLSCEQNLNHDAMYWYRQDPGQGLRLIYYSQIVNDFQKGDIAEGYSVSREKKESFPLTVTSAQKNPTAFYLCASSMARTSTNEKLFFGSGTQLSVL.

This chain connects TRBV6-1 to TRBJ1-2; weak D call: TRBD1 (6 bases). The CDR3 has 15 amino acids. Germline assignment: CDR1 MNHNS and CDR2 SASEGT. Trimming removed 0 bases from V and 4 bases from J, with 12 bases in between. The CDR3, as DNA: TGTGCCAGCAGTGAAGCGCCAGGGGCTGCCTATGGCTACACCTTC. Translation gives CASSEAPGAAYGYTF.

The rearrangement joins TRBV12-3 or TRBV12-4 to TRBJ1-1; D is undetermined. There are 12 residues in the CDR3. The ends were cut back, 2 bases at V and 13 bases at J, with 14 bases in the middle. The CDR3 reads CASSLPVGKVFF. The CDR3 DNA reads as TGTGCCAGCAGTTTACCGGTCGGGAAGGTTTTCTTT.

As for this clone: The same CDR3 also results from other DNA sequences found in this sample. The rearrangement joins TRBV5-1 to TRBJ2-2; 9 bases agree with TRBD1. The trim removed 0 bases at V and 4 bases at J, leaving 13 bases unmatched. The CDR3 covers 19 residues. The germline gives CDR1 SGHRS, CDR2 YFSETQ. This CDR3 is CASSLARSGTGSGTGELFF. CDR3 in DNA: TGCGCCAGCAGCTTGGCGAGATCCGGGACAGGGTCGGGCACCGGGGAGCTGTTTTTT.

This rearrangement joins TRBV5-1 to TRBJ1-1, with D unclear. The V and J ends lost 0 bases and 6 bases respectively, with 12 bases between them. CDR3 size: 14 residues. Germline V gene lookup returns CDR1 SGHRS and CDR2 YFSETQ. CDR3 amino acids: CASSLAGVLPEAFF. The CDR3 coding sequence is TGCGCCAGCAGCTTGGCCGGGGTACTGCCTGAAGCTTTCTTT. Full variable domain (missing parts from reference TRBV5-1 and TRBJ1-1): KAGVTQTPRYLIKTRGQQVTLSCSPISGHRSVSWYQQTPGQGLQFLFEYFSETQRNKGNFPGRFSGRQFSNSRSEMNVSTLELGDSALYLCASSLAGVLPEAFFGQGTRLTVV.